The 10 T cell receptor beta chains given below trace back to one sample, sequenced in a study of blood T cells in healthy people across ages. A J-beta primer mix and a sample-barcoded 5' primer were used in a second PCR of roughly 7 to 12 cycles. A single record per CDR3 protein comes from TCRdb applying MiXCR to the 5' RACE reads. The sample has about 580,000 distinct CDR3 sequences, 47% seen once. Sequenced: blood. The receptors derive from a man older than 75 in good health.

The chain is built from TRBV11-2 and TRBJ2-2; 9 bases align to TRBD1. V lost 5 bases and J lost 4; bases outside the gene matches: 5. The CDR3 totals 15 residues. Germline values: CDR1 SGHAT, CDR2 FQNNGV. The CDR3 loop reads CASSRTGAGTGELFF. In nucleotides, the CDR3 is TGTGCCAGCAGCCGGACAGGGGCAGGCACCGGGGAGCTGTTTTTT.

This clonotype was counted at least ten times. The chain joins TRBV4-1 to TRBJ2-7; no definite D call. This CDR3 has 19 amino acids. Trimming took 1 base from V and 0 from J, leaving 22 bases between them. Germline CDR1 reads MGHRA; CDR2 reads YSYEKL. CDR3: CASSQGLRVDGLSSYEQYF. CDR3 DNA: TGCGCCAGCAGCCAAGGGTTAAGGGTAGACGGTTTGAGCTCCTACGAGCAGTACTTC.

Points on this clonotype: A single base separates this from a much larger clone, so it may be a read error. In DNA, the CDR3 is TGTGCCAGCAGTGACGCGACTAACTACAATGAGCAGTTCTTC. Translating gives CASSDATNYNEQFF. J is TRBJ2-1 and V is TRBV6-6; possibly TRBD2 for D (5 bases). V shed 5 bases and J shed 3 bases, with 11 bases lying between them. CDR1 MNHNY and CDR2 SVGAGI come from the germline V gene (reference sequence). The length of the CDR3 is 14 residues.

This clonotype occurred a few times. V is TRBV7-2 and J is TRBJ2-7; D gene uncertain. The V gene's germline CDR1 is SGHTA and CDR2 FQGNSA. CDR3 length equals 17 residues. With 2 bases removed from V and 6 bases from J, the gap between germline ends came to 23 bases. Here the CDR3 reads CASSLFTQVSRSGEQYF. The DNA for the CDR3 is TGTGCCAGCAGCTTATTCACTCAGGTATCGAGATCTGGCGAGCAGTACTTC.

This clonotype was recorded at least ten times. This sequence joins TRBV20-1 and TRBJ2-5, with TRBD2 identical over 7 bases. V gave up 6 bases and J gave up 3 bases; unmatched junction bases: 10. The CDR3 runs to 14 residues. CDR1 DFQATT and CDR2 SNEGSKA come from the germline V gene (reference sequence). Written as DNA, the CDR3 is TGCAGTGCGAGGAGGAGGGCGGGGGAAGAGACCCAGTACTTC. It is translated as CSARRRAGEETQYF.

This clonotype was found once. The rearrangement links TRBV18 to TRBJ2-5; 7 nucleotides match TRBD1. The CDR3 is 15 residues long. Germline V CDR1 and CDR2: KGHSH, LQKENI. J lost 0 bases, V lost 6 bases, and 7 bases had no gene match. Here the CDR3 DNA reads TGTGCCAGCTCCCCGGGACAGTCCCACCAAGAGACCCAGTACTTC. Translating gives CASSPGQSHQETQYF.

The chain has TRBV7-2 and TRBJ2-5; 8 bases map to TRBD2. There are 14 residues in the CDR3. Germline CDR1 is SGHTA and CDR2 is FQGNSA. Germline trimming cut 5 bases from V and 4 bases from J; bases unmatched to any gene: 6. CDR3 loop: CASSIRAGGETQYF. DNA for the CDR3: TGTGCCAGCAGCATTAGGGCGGGAGGAGAGACCCAGTACTTC. The whole variable domain, filled in from reference TRBV7-2 and TRBJ2-5, reads GAGVSQSPSNKVTEKGKDVELRCDPISGHTALYWYRQSLGQGLEFLIYFQGNSAPDKSGLPSDRFSAERTGGSVSTLTIQRTQQEDSAVYLCASSIRAGGETQYFGPGTRLLVL.

V gene TRBV7-9 combines with J gene TRBJ1-4; a possible D gene is TRBD1 (5 bases). Germline V CDR1 and CDR2: SEHNR, FQNEAQ (reference sequence). This CDR3 has 16 residues. V was pared by 3 bases and J by 8 bases, with 19 bases between. CDR3 sequence: CASSFVLGETSEKLFF. For the CDR3, the DNA is TGTGCCAGCAGCTTTGTGCTGGGGGAGACTTCGGAAAAACTGTTTTTT. The full variable domain, its missing parts supplied by reference TRBV7-9 and TRBJ1-4, is DTGVSQNPRHKITKRGQNVTFRCDPISEHNRLYWYRQTLGQGPEFLTYFQNEAQLEKSRLLSDRFSAERPKGSFSTLEIQRTEQGDSAMYLCASSFVLGETSEKLFFGSGTQLSVL.

The CDR3 reads CASSPDAGGRQETQYF. The CDR3, as DNA: TGTGCCAGCAGCCCTGACGCGGGGGGCCGACAAGAGACCCAGTACTTC. The V and J genes are TRBV7-8 and TRBJ2-5; TRBD2 agrees at 8 bases. The V segment lost 5 bases and the J segment 2 bases; nucleotides outside the gene matches: 10. Germline CDR1 SGHVS, CDR2 FQNEAQ. The CDR3 sequence is 16 residues long.

This chain uses TRBV28 with TRBJ1-3; D is unclear. CDR1 and CDR2 from the germline V gene are MDHEN and SYDVKM. This CDR3 is 14 amino acids long. V gave up 5 bases and J gave up 0 bases, with 8 bases separating them. The CDR3 DNA is TGTGCCAGCAGTCCAGCCTACTCTGGAAACACCATATATTTT. This codes for CASSPAYSGNTIYF.